The 9 T cell receptor beta chains below come from one sample, sequenced in a study of T cell repertoires in cytomegalovirus infection. MiXCR, run by TCRdb on the reads, gives a single entry per CDR3 protein. The top ten hold under 2% of the sample, which has under 300,000 distinct CDR3 sequences, 9% to 15% seen once. Sample: PBMCs. These receptors all come from a human donor in good health (CMV status not recorded). Some clones in this sample may be carry-over from other donors' samples.

The chain combines TRBV24-1 with TRBJ1-2; 7 bases fit TRBD1. This CDR3 contains 14 residues. CDR1 is KGHDR, CDR2 SFDVKD, per germline. J gave up 12 bases and V 3 bases, and 12 bases lay outside the gene matches. CDR3 DNA sequence: TGTGCCACCAGTGATCTCGGGACAGAAATCTTTCACACCTTC. Residues: CATSDLGTEIFHTF.

CDR3 in DNA: TGTGCCAGCGACAGAACAGGGGCGGGTACCTACAATGAGCAGTTCTTC. It codes for CASDRTGAGTYNEQFF. The chain uses TRBV9 and TRBJ2-1; the match to TRBD1 covers 7 bases. The CDR3 sequence is 16 residues long. V lost 7 bases, J lost 2 bases, and 12 bases stayed unmatched. Per the germline V gene, CDR1 is SGDLS and CDR2 is YYNGEE. Based on the CDR3 plus reference TRBV9 and TRBJ2-1, the full variable domain is DSGVTQTPKHLITATGQRVTLRCSPRSGDLSVYWYQQSLDQGLQFLIQYYNGEERAKGNILERFSAQQFPDLHSELNLSSLELGDSALYFCASDRTGAGTYNEQFFGPGTRLTVL.

This clonotype came up many times. The V and J genes are TRBV6-2 or TRBV6-3 and TRBJ2-2, with D possibly being TRBD1 (5 bases). CDR1 and CDR2 (germline): MNHEY, SVGEGT. V lost 2 bases and J 5 bases, leaving 24 bases between the germline ends. This CDR3 is 19 amino acids long. The CDR3 is CASSYGQGRTNMYTGELFF. DNA for the CDR3: TGTGCCAGCAGTTACGGCCAGGGCCGCACCAACATGTATACCGGGGAGCTGTTTTTT.

This clonotype was seen many times. The chain combines TRBV19 with TRBJ1-1; 8 bases line up with TRBD1. This CDR3 has 14 residues. The germline CDR1 and CDR2 sequences are LNHDA and SQIVND (reference sequence). V shed 7 bases, J shed 1 base, and the junction held 5 bases outside the gene matches. The CDR3 DNA follows: TGTGCCAGTACCCAGGGGGCGAGGAACACTGAAGCTTTCTTT. Translated, it gives CASTQGARNTEAFF.

This clonotype was seen at least ten times. The chain is built from TRBV7-2 and TRBJ2-7, with TRBD1 matching 9 bases. The V and J ends lost 5 bases and 3 bases, in that order; junction bases with no gene match: 5. The germline V gene encodes CDR1 SGHTA and CDR2 FQGNSA. This CDR3 spans 14 amino acids. As DNA, the CDR3 is TGTGCCAGCAGCCACAGGGGGCTAGGCTACGAGCAGTACTTC. Amino acid sequence: CASSHRGLGYEQYF.

This clonotype occurred many times. J is TRBJ1-1 and V is TRBV7-2; D unresolved. Trimming took off 1 base at V and 6 bases at J, with 12 bases between the two ends. Germline CDR1 and CDR2: SGHTA and FQGNSA. The CDR3 length is 14 residues. The CDR3, as DNA: TGTGCCAGCAGCTTAGGGGTGGGAAGGTCTGAAGCTTTCTTT. This gives the protein CASSLGVGRSEAFF. The full variable domain, its missing parts supplied by reference TRBV7-2 and TRBJ1-1, is GAGVSQSPSNKVTEKGKDVELRCDPISGHTALYWYRQSLGQGLEFLIYFQGNSAPDKSGLPSDRFSAERTGGSVSTLTIQRTQQEDSAVYLCASSLGVGRSEAFFGQGTRLTVV.

At least ten counts were recorded for this clonotype. This chain joins TRBV19 and TRBJ1-5; D is perhaps TRBD1 (5 bases). Germline CDR1 LNHDA, CDR2 SQIVND (reference sequence). V lost 6 bases, J lost 4 bases, and 16 bases lay in between. This CDR3 is built from 15 residues. CDR3 region: CASRRTGTRNQPQHF. As DNA, the CDR3 is TGTGCCAGTAGGCGAACTGGGACGCGAAATCAGCCCCAGCATTTT.

This clonotype was recorded many times. This sequence joins TRBV7-2 and TRBJ2-7; 8 bases map to TRBD1. Germline V gene sequence: CDR1 SGHTA, CDR2 FQGNSA. V was clipped by 5 bases and J by 6 bases; unmatched bases: 6. The CDR3 runs to 13 residues. The CDR3 coding sequence is TGTGCCAGCAGCCAGGACAGGGATGGCGAGCAGTACTTC. The encoded protein is CASSQDRDGEQYF. Full variable domain (rest looked up from reference TRBV7-2 and TRBJ2-7): GAGVSQSPSNKVTEKGKDVELRCDPISGHTALYWYRQSLGQGLEFLIYFQGNSAPDKSGLPSDRFSAERTGGSVSTLTIQRTQQEDSAVYLCASSQDRDGEQYFGPGTRLTVT.

This clonotype was counted at least ten times. The V gene is TRBV7-2, the J gene TRBJ1-5, with 8 bases matching TRBD1. V gave up 8 bases and J gave up 7 bases; unmatched junction bases: 13. The germline CDR1 and CDR2 sequences are SGHTA and FQGNSA. The CDR3 is made up of 15 amino acids. The CDR3 nucleotides are TGTGCCAGCGGCCCAAGGGCCCAGGGGGCCCAGCCCCAGCATTTT. Its translation is CASGPRAQGAQPQHF.